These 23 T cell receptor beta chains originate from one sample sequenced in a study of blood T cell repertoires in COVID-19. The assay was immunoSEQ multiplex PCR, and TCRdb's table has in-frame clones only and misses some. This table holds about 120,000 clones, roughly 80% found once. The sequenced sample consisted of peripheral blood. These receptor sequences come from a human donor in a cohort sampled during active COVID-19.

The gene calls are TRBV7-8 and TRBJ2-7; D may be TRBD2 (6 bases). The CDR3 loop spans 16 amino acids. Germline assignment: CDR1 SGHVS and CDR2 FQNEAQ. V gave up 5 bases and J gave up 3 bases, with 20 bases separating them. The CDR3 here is CASSIGTQRVLYEQYF. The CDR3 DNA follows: TGTGCCAGCAGCATCGGGACTCAAAGGGTCCTCTACGAGCAGTACTTC. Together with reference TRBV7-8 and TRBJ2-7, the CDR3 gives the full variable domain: GAGVSQSPRYKVAKRGQDVALRCDPISGHVSLFWYQQALGQGPEFLTYFQNEAQLDKSGLPSDRFFAERPEGSVSTLKIQRTQQEDSAVYLCASSIGTQRVLYEQYFGPGTRLTVT.

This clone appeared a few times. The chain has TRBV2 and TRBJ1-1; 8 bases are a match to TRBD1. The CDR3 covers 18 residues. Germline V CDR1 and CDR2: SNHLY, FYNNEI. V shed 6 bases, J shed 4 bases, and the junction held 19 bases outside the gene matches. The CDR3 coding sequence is TGTGCCAGCAGCCACCCATCGGGACAGGTGGGTCTGGCCACTGAAGCTTTCTTT. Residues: CASSHPSGQVGLATEAFF.

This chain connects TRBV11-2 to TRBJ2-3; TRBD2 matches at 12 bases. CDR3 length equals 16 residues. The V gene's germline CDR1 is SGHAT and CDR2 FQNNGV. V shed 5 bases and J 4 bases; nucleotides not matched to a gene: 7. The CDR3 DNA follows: TGTGCCAGCAGCCGACTAGCGGGGGCCCCACCAGATACGCAGTATTTT. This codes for CASSRLAGAPPDTQYF.

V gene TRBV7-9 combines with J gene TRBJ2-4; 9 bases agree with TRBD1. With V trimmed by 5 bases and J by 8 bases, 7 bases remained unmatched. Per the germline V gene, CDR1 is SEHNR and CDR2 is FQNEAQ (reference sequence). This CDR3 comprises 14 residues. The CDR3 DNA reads TGTGCCAGCAGCCCACAGGGGGCAATAGACATTCAGTACTTC. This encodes CASSPQGAIDIQYF.

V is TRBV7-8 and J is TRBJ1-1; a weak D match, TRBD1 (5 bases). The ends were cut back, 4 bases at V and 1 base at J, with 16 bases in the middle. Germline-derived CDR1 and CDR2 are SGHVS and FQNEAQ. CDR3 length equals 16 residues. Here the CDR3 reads CASSYTGKWENTEAFF. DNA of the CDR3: TGTGCCAGCAGCTACACAGGAAAATGGGAGAACACTGAAGCTTTCTTT.

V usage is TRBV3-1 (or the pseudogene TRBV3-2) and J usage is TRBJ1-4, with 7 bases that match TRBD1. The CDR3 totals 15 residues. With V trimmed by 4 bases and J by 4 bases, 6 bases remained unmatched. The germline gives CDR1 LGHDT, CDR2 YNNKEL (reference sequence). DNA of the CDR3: TGTGCCAGCAGCCCCCCGGGACAGCGTAATGAAAAACTGTTTTTT. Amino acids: CASSPPGQRNEKLFF.

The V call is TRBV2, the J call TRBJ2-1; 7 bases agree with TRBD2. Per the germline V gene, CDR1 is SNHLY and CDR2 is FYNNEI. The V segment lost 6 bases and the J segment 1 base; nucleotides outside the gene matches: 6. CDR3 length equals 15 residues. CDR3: CASSAQGGSYNEQFF. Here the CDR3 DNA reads TGTGCCAGCAGCGCTCAGGGAGGGTCCTACAATGAGCAGTTCTTC.

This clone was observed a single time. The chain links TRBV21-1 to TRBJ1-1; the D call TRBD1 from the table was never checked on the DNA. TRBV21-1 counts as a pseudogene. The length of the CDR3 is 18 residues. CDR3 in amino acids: CASSKELRAESPNTEAFF. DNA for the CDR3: TGTGCCAGCAGCAAAGAGCTCAGGGCCGAGTCGCCGAACACTGAAGCTTTCTTT.

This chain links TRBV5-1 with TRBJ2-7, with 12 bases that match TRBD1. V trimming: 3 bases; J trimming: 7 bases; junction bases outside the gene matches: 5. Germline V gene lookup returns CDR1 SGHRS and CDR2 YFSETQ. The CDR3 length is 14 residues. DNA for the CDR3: TGCGCCAGCAGCTACCGGGACAGGGGGCGGGAGCAGTACTTC. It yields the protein CASSYRDRGREQYF.

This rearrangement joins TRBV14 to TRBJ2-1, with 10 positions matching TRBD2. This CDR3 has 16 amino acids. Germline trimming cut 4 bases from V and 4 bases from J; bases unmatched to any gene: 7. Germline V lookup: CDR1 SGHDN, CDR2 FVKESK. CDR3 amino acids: CASSLPGLAEYNEQFF. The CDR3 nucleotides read TGTGCCAGCAGCCTTCCTGGACTAGCGGAATACAATGAGCAGTTCTTC.

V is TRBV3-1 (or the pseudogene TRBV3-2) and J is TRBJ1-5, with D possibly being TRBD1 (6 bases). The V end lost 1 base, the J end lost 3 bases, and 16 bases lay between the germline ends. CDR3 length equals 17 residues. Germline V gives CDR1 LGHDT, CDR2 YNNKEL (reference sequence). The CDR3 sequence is CASSQAGGPGNNQPQHF. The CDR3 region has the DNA TGTGCCAGCAGCCAAGCTGGGGGCCCGGGGAACAATCAGCCCCAGCATTTT.

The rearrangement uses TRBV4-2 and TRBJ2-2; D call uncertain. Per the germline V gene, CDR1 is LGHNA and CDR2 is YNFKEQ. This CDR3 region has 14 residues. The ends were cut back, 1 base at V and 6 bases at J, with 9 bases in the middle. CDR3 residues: CASSQAARSGELFF. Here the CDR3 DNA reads TGTGCCAGCAGCCAAGCCGCCCGGTCCGGGGAGCTGTTTTTT.

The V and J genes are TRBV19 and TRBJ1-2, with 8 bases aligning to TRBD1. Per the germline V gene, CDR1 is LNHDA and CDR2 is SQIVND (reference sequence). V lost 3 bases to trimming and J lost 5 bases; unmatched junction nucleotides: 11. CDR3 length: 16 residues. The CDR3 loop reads CASSIPLATGDYGYTF. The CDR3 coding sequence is TGTGCCAGTAGTATCCCCCTCGCGACAGGGGATTATGGCTACACCTTC.

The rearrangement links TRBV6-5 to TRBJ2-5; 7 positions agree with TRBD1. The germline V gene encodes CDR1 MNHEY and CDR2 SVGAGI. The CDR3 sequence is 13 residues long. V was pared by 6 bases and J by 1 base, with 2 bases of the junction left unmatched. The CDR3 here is CASRRGRQETQYF. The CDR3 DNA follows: TGTGCCAGCAGGAGGGGGCGCCAAGAGACCCAGTACTTC.

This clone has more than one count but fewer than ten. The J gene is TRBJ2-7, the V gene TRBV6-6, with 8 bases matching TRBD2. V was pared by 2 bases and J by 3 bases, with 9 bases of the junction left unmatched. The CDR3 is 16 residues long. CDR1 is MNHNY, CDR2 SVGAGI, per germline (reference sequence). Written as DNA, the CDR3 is TGTGCCAGCAGTTACCCCTCCCCGGGACTAGTCTACGAGCAGTACTTC. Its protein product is CASSYPSPGLVYEQYF.

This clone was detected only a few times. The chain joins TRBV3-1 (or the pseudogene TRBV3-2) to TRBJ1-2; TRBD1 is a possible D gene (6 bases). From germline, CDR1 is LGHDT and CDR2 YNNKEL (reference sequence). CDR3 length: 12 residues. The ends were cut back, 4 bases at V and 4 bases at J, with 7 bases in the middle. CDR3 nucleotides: TGTGCCAGCAGCCGCAGGGGCTATGGCTACACCTTC. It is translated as CASSRRGYGYTF.

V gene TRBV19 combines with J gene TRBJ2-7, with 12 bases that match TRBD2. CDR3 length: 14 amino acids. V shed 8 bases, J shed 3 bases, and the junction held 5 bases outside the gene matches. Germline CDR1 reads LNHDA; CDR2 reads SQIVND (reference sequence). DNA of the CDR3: TGTGCCAGTCGTTGGACTAGCGGGGACTACGAGCAGTACTTC. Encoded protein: CASRWTSGDYEQYF.

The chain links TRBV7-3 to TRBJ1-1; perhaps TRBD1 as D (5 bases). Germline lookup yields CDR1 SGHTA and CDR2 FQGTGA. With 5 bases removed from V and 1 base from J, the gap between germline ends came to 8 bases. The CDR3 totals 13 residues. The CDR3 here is CASSPQGNTEAFF. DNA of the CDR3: TGTGCCAGCAGCCCCCAGGGGAACACTGAAGCTTTCTTT. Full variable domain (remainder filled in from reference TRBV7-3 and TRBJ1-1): GAGVSQTPSNKVTEKGKYVELRCDPISGHTALYWYRQSLGQGPEFLIYFQGTGAADDSGLPNDRFFAVRPEGSVSTLKIQRTERGDSAVYLCASSPQGNTEAFFGQGTRLTVV.

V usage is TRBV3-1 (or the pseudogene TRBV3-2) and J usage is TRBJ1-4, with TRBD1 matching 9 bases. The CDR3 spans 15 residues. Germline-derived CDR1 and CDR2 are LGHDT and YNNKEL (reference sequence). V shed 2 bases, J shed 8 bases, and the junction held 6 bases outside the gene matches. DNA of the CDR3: TGTGCCAGCAGCCAAAATGGACAGGGGCGGGAAAAACTGTTTTTT. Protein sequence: CASSQNGQGREKLFF.

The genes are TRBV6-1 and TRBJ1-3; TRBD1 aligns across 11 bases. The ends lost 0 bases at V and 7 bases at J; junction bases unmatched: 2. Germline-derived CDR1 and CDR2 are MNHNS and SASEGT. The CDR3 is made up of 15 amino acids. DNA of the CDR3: TGTGCCAGCAGTGAAGCCTGGGACAGGGGGAACACCATATATTTT. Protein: CASSEAWDRGNTIYF.

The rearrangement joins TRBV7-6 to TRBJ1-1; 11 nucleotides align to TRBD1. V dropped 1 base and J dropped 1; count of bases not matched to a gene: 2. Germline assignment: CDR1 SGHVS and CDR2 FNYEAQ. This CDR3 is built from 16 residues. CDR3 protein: CASSLGTGGWNTEAFF. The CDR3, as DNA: TGTGCCAGCAGCTTAGGGACAGGGGGCTGGAACACTGAAGCTTTCTTT.

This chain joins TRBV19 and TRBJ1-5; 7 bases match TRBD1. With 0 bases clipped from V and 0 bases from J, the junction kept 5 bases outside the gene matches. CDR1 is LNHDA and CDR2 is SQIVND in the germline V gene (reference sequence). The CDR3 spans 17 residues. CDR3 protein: CASSIDGQAYSNQPQHF. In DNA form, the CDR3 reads TGTGCCAGTAGTATAGATGGACAGGCTTATAGCAATCAGCCCCAGCATTTT.

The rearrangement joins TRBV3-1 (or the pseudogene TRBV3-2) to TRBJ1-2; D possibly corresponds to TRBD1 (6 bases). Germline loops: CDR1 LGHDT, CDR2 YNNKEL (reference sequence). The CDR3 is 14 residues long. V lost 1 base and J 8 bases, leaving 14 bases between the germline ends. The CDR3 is CASSQGDRPEGYTF. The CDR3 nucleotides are TGTGCCAGCAGCCAAGGAGACAGGCCGGAAGGCTACACCTTC.